This T cell receptor beta chain is from a study of early T cells in non-severe SARS-CoV-2 infection. The sample holds a few counts of this clonotype. Its target is unknown. Per germline, CDR1 MNHEY and CDR2 SVGEGT. The CDR3 consists of 12 residues. V was cut by 5 bases and J by 5 bases, with 7 bases left in between. MiXCR was run by TCRdb on the 5' RACE reads, yielding one entry per CDR3 protein. The data show roughly 50,000 distinct CDR3 sequences, over 7% seen once. The study's findings and limits: Comparison of clonotypes with VDJdb favored anti-spike CD8 responses while missing private and CD4 specificities.

Sequenced sample: whole blood. This receptor was taken from an adult who was a healthcare worker with PCR-confirmed SARS-CoV-2 infection or an uninfected control (not recorded which). This chain uses TRBV6-2 or TRBV6-3 with TRBJ1-5; possibly TRBD1 for D (5 bases). The CDR3 loop reads CASSKQDQPQHF. In DNA, the CDR3 is TGTGCCAGCAGTAAACAGGATCAGCCCCAGCATTTT.